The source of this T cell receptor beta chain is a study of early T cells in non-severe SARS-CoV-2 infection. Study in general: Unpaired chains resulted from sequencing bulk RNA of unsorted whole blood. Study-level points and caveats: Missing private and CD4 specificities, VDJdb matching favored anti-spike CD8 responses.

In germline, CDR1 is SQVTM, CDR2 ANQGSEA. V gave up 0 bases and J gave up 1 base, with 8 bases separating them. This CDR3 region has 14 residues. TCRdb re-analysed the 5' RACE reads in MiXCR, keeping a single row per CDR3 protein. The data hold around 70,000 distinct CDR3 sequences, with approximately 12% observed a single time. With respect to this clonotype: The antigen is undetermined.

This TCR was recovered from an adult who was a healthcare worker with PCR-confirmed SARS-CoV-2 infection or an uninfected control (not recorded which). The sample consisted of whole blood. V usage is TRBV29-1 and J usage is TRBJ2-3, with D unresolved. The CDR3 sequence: CSVEEPRGTDTQYF. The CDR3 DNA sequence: TGCAGCGTTGAAGAACCCCGGGGCACAGATACGCAGTATTTT.